The rows below give T cell receptor beta chains drawn from one sample of a study of blood T cell repertoires in COVID-19. TCRdb's table, derived via immunoSEQ multiplex PCR, lists solely in-frame clones and lacks some. The data show hundreds of thousands of clones, with 65% to 90% seen just once and around 4.5% held by the top ten. The sequencing input was peripheral blood. These receptor sequences come from a man aged 50 to 60 with acute or convalescent COVID-19. The CDR3 runs from the conserved cysteine through the conserved F or W. The D gene is left open where the match is weak. Not every row has a clone size; where given, it reads once, few, many or a size class.

clone_size: -; v_call: TRBV19; j_call: TRBJ1-1; d_call: -; cdr3_nt: TGTGCCAGAACTCCCTTTTTACAGGCGATGAACACTGAAGCTTTCTTT; cdr3_aa: CARTPFLQAMNTEAFF
clone_size: -; v_call: TRBV6-1; j_call: TRBJ1-2; d_call: -; cdr3_nt: TGTGCCAGCAGTGAATCAGTTGGCTACACCTTC; cdr3_aa: CASSESVGYTF
clone_size: -; v_call: TRBV7-8; j_call: TRBJ1-2; d_call: -; cdr3_nt: TGTGCCAGCAGCGAGCAGGGCCAATGGGGCTACACCTTC; cdr3_aa: CASSEQGQWGYTF
clone_size: -; v_call: TRBV27; j_call: TRBJ1-1; d_call: TRBD1; cdr3_nt: TGTGCCAGCAGTTCCATCGGACAGGGACGAAGAGGTTTCTTT; cdr3_aa: CASSSIGQGRRGFF
clone_size: -; v_call: TRBV19; j_call: TRBJ2-5; d_call: -; cdr3_nt: TGTGCCAGTAGTCAGACTCCCGGGGAGACCCAGTACTTC; cdr3_aa: CASSQTPGETQYF
clone_size: -; v_call: TRBV9; j_call: TRBJ1-6; d_call: TRBD1; cdr3_nt: TGTGCCAGCAGCGTAGGAGGTGAATGGGACAGGGCAAATTCACCCCTCCACTTT; cdr3_aa: CASSVGGEWDRANSPLHF
clone_size: once; v_call: TRBV6-2/TRBV6-3; j_call: TRBJ2-1; d_call: TRBD1; cdr3_nt: TGTGCCAGCAGTTGGGACAGCTACAATGAGCAGTTCTTC; cdr3_aa: CASSWDSYNEQFF
clone_size: -; v_call: TRBV5-1; j_call: TRBJ2-3; d_call: TRBD1; cdr3_nt: TGCGCCAGCAGCCGATCGGGGACAGGGTTGGGGACAGATACGCAGTATTTT; cdr3_aa: CASSRSGTGLGTDTQYF
clone_size: -; v_call: TRBV6-1; j_call: TRBJ1-4; d_call: TRBD1; cdr3_nt: TGTGCCAGCAGTGAGGACTGGACAGGGGGGAATGAAAAACTGTTTTTT; cdr3_aa: CASSEDWTGGNEKLFF
clone_size: -; v_call: TRBV6-5; j_call: TRBJ1-2; d_call: TRBD1; cdr3_nt: TGTGCCAGCAGCGGTGGGACAGACGAGCGGGGCTACACCTTC; cdr3_aa: CASSGGTDERGYTF
clone_size: -; v_call: TRBV2; j_call: TRBJ1-2; d_call: -; cdr3_nt: TGTGCCAGCAGTGCCGGACGGAGGGAACCCGGCTATGGCTACACCTTC; cdr3_aa: CASSAGRREPGYGYTF
clone_size: -; v_call: TRBV19; j_call: TRBJ1-4; d_call: -; cdr3_nt: TGTGCCAGTAGTCTTCCAGTACGGGGTGAAAAACTGTTTTTT; cdr3_aa: CASSLPVRGEKLFF
clone_size: -; v_call: TRBV10-3; j_call: TRBJ1-3; d_call: -; cdr3_nt: TGTGCCATCAGTGACTCGGAGAAAAACACCATATATTTT; cdr3_aa: CAISDSEKNTIYF
clone_size: -; v_call: TRBV5-1; j_call: TRBJ2-1; d_call: -; cdr3_nt: TGCGCCAGCAGCTTCGGGCAAGAGGACACTTACAATGAGCAGTTCTTC; cdr3_aa: CASSFGQEDTYNEQFF
clone_size: -; v_call: TRBV9; j_call: TRBJ1-2; d_call: TRBD1; cdr3_nt: TGTGCCAGCAGCGTGATCGAAGGGGGCGGCTACACCTTC; cdr3_aa: CASSVIEGGGYTF
clone_size: -; v_call: TRBV5-6; j_call: TRBJ2-7; d_call: TRBD2; cdr3_nt: TGTGCCAGCAGCTTTAGAACTAGCGGGGGCTACGAGCAGTACTTC; cdr3_aa: CASSFRTSGGYEQYF
clone_size: -; v_call: TRBV29-1; j_call: TRBJ2-7; d_call: -; cdr3_nt: TGCAGCGTTCAGTCCTTAAGCTCCTACGAGCAGTACTTC; cdr3_aa: CSVQSLSSYEQYF
clone_size: -; v_call: TRBV9; j_call: TRBJ2-1; d_call: -; cdr3_nt: TGTGCCAGCAGCGTAGAAACAGGTAGAAATGAGCAGTTCTTC; cdr3_aa: CASSVETGRNEQFF
clone_size: -; v_call: TRBV18; j_call: TRBJ1-4; d_call: -; cdr3_nt: TGTGCCAGCTCACGGGACACAACTAATGAAAAACTGTTTTTT; cdr3_aa: CASSRDTTNEKLFF
clone_size: once; v_call: TRBV11-2; j_call: TRBJ1-3; d_call: -; cdr3_nt: TGTGCCAGCAGCCGATCCCGGGACACCGCTGGAAACACCATATATTTT; cdr3_aa: CASSRSRDTAGNTIYF
clone_size: -; v_call: TRBV2; j_call: TRBJ2-5; d_call: TRBD2; cdr3_nt: TGTGCCAGCAGGAGGTTAGCGGGCCAAGAGACCCAGTACTTC; cdr3_aa: CASRRLAGQETQYF
clone_size: -; v_call: TRBV27; j_call: TRBJ2-7; d_call: TRBD1; cdr3_nt: TGTGCCAGCAGTTTCCTCGGACAGGACTCCTACGAGCAGTACTTC; cdr3_aa: CASSFLGQDSYEQYF
clone_size: -; v_call: TRBV2; j_call: TRBJ1-6; d_call: -; cdr3_nt: TGTGCCAGCAGTACAGGCAATTCACCCCTCCACTTT; cdr3_aa: CASSTGNSPLHF
clone_size: -; v_call: TRBV13; j_call: TRBJ1-4; d_call: -; cdr3_nt: TGTGCCAGCAGCCTATGGACTAATGAAAAACTGTTTTTT; cdr3_aa: CASSLWTNEKLFF
clone_size: -; v_call: TRBV18; j_call: TRBJ2-1; d_call: TRBD2; cdr3_nt: TGTGCCAGCTTAAGCGGGAGAAACAATGAGCAGTTCTTC; cdr3_aa: CASLSGRNNEQFF
clone_size: -; v_call: TRBV19; j_call: TRBJ2-1; d_call: TRBD2; cdr3_nt: TGTGCCAGTAGTACGACTAGCGGGGGGGCCTCGGGAACTTATGAGCAGTTCTTC; cdr3_aa: CASSTTSGGASGTYEQFF
clone_size: -; v_call: TRBV6-5; j_call: TRBJ1-2; d_call: TRBD1; cdr3_nt: TGTGCCAGCAGTCCTTTCCCCGGACAGGGCTATGGCTACACCTTC; cdr3_aa: CASSPFPGQGYGYTF
clone_size: -; v_call: TRBV11-2; j_call: TRBJ2-3; d_call: TRBD2; cdr3_nt: TGTGCCAGCAGCTCTAGTGGGGGGGGCACAGATACGCAGTATTTT; cdr3_aa: CASSSSGGGTDTQYF
clone_size: -; v_call: TRBV12-3/TRBV12-4; j_call: TRBJ1-1; d_call: -; cdr3_nt: TGTGCCAGCAGCCAAATGAACACTGAAGCTTTCTTT; cdr3_aa: CASSQMNTEAFF
clone_size: few; v_call: TRBV6-5; j_call: TRBJ2-5; d_call: TRBD2; cdr3_nt: TGTGCCAGCAGTACTGGACTAGCGGAAGAGACCCAGTACTTC; cdr3_aa: CASSTGLAEETQYF
clone_size: once; v_call: TRBV6-1; j_call: TRBJ2-1; d_call: TRBD1; cdr3_nt: TGTGCCAGCAGTGAATTGGGACAGGGCCCCTACAATGAGCAGTTCTTC; cdr3_aa: CASSELGQGPYNEQFF
clone_size: -; v_call: TRBV19; j_call: TRBJ1-5; d_call: -; cdr3_nt: TGTGCCACTTTGGACATCCCTAGCAATCAGCCCCAGCATTTT; cdr3_aa: CATLDIPSNQPQHF
clone_size: -; v_call: TRBV18; j_call: TRBJ2-2; d_call: -; cdr3_nt: TGTGCCAGCTCACCACCGAGGGGGACGGCGAACACCGGGGAGCTGTTTTTT; cdr3_aa: CASSPPRGTANTGELFF
clone_size: -; v_call: TRBV19; j_call: TRBJ1-1; d_call: -; cdr3_nt: TGTGCCAGTAGTATTTCCCGGGGGGGCCCGAACACTGAAGCTTTCTTT; cdr3_aa: CASSISRGGPNTEAFF
clone_size: -; v_call: TRBV18; j_call: TRBJ1-2; d_call: TRBD1; cdr3_nt: TGTGCCAGCTCACCTCGACAGGGAACCACTTCTAACTATGGCTACACCTTC; cdr3_aa: CASSPRQGTTSNYGYTF
clone_size: -; v_call: TRBV5-5; j_call: TRBJ1-1; d_call: -; cdr3_nt: TGTGCCAGCAGAAAGACAGCGAACACTGAAGCTTTCTTT; cdr3_aa: CASRKTANTEAFF
clone_size: -; v_call: TRBV30; j_call: TRBJ1-1; d_call: -; cdr3_nt: TGTGCCTGGAGCCCCGGGAACACTGAAGCTTTCTTT; cdr3_aa: CAWSPGNTEAFF
clone_size: -; v_call: TRBV5-4; j_call: TRBJ2-7; d_call: TRBD1; cdr3_nt: TGTGCCAGCAGCTTGCCGGGACAGGGAGCGGGCGAGCAGTACTTC; cdr3_aa: CASSLPGQGAGEQYF
clone_size: -; v_call: TRBV20-1; j_call: TRBJ1-6; d_call: -; cdr3_nt: TGCAGTGCTAGTGGCAGGGGAGGGTATAATTCACCCCTCCACTTT; cdr3_aa: CSASGRGGYNSPLHF
clone_size: -; v_call: TRBV7-3; j_call: TRBJ1-3; d_call: -; cdr3_nt: TGTGCCAGCAGCTTAGGAGGGGCTGGAAACACCATATATTTT; cdr3_aa: CASSLGGAGNTIYF
clone_size: -; v_call: TRBV10-3; j_call: TRBJ1-2; d_call: TRBD1; cdr3_nt: TGTGCCATCAGTGAACGGGACAGGGGAGACTATGGCTACACCTTC; cdr3_aa: CAISERDRGDYGYTF
clone_size: -; v_call: TRBV23-1; j_call: TRBJ1-2; d_call: TRBD1; cdr3_nt: TGCGCCAGCAGTCAATACCGGGACAGGGGAAAAGGGGATCTTCGAAACTATGGCTACACCTTC; cdr3_aa: CASSQYRDRGKGDLRNYGYTF